This section outlines one TCR beta chain sequence together with its context. This entry is derived from a study of cytomegalovirus exposure and HLA in healthy donors. The PCR employed 60 Vbeta primers together with 13 Jbeta primers. The assay was immunoSEQ multiplex PCR, and TCRdb's table has in-frame clones only and misses some. The sample records some 190,000 clones, just under 80% being singletons. CDR1 SGHRS and CDR2 YFSETQ come from the germline V gene. With 5 bases clipped from V and 8 bases from J, the junction kept 9 bases outside the gene matches. This CDR3 region has 14 residues. Every donor was a healthy person donating bone marrow.

The sample was PBMCs. The receptor was derived from a woman in her twenties or thirties in good health and CMV-seronegative. This chain links TRBV5-1 with TRBJ1-4, with TRBD1 identical over 7 bases. The CDR3 DNA reads as TGCGCCAGCAGGGAGACAGGGCCTCGGGAAAAACTGTTTTTT. Its protein product is CASRETGPREKLFF. Filled out from reference TRBV5-1 and TRBJ1-4, the complete variable domain reads KAGVTQTPRYLIKTRGQQVTLSCSPISGHRSVSWYQQTPGQGLQFLFEYFSETQRNKGNFPGRFSGRQFSNSRSEMNVSTLELGDSALYLCASRETGPREKLFFGSGTQLSVL.